These 6 T cell receptor beta chains were all obtained from the same sample, sequenced in a study of identical twins. A single record per CDR3 protein comes from TCRdb applying MiXCR to the 5' RACE reads. Counted here are hundreds of thousands of distinct CDR3 sequences, roughly 26% occurring once; the ten biggest clones make up approximately 2.9%. In addition, the sample was reused for a study of T cells expressing NK-cell markers.

The specimen sequenced was CD4+ T cells sorted from blood. All receptors derive from a young woman in good health.

This chain uses TRBV5-1 with TRBJ2-7; 7 bases are a match to TRBD1. Germline CDR1 and CDR2: SGHRS and YFSETQ. This CDR3 is 15 amino acids long. After removal of 4 bases from V and 0 bases from J, the junction contained 7 bases not matched to a gene. In DNA form, the CDR3 reads TGCGCCAGCAGCAGGGACAGCTCGAGCTCCTACGAGCAGTACTTC. Amino acids: CASSRDSSSSYEQYF. The full variable domain, with the rest looked up from reference TRBV5-1 and TRBJ2-7, is KAGVTQTPRYLIKTRGQQVTLSCSPISGHRSVSWYQQTPGQGLQFLFEYFSETQRNKGNFPGRFSGRQFSNSRSEMNVSTLELGDSALYLCASSRDSSSSYEQYFGPGTRLTVT.

The J gene is TRBJ2-2, the V gene TRBV12-3 or TRBV12-4; 7 bases line up with TRBD2. V gave up 4 bases and J gave up 8 bases; unmatched junction bases: 1. This CDR3 is built from 12 residues. CDR3 in amino acids: CASSSGGGELFF. The CDR3 region has the DNA TGTGCCAGCAGTTCGGGGGGAGGGGAGCTGTTTTTT.

Only a few counts were recorded for this clonotype. The chain uses TRBV20-1 and TRBJ1-4, with a tentative D call TRBD1 (5 bases). Trimming took off 3 bases at V and 3 bases at J, with 8 bases between the two ends. The germline V gene has CDR1 DFQATT and CDR2 SNEGSKA (reference sequence). The CDR3 extends over 13 amino acids. The CDR3 coding sequence is TGCAGTGCTAGGGGGCGGCCTAATGAAAAACTGTTTTTT. It yields the protein CSARGRPNEKLFF.

The chain is built from TRBV15 and TRBJ2-1; D call uncertain. V lost 3 bases, J lost 8 bases, and 17 bases lay in between. The CDR3 totals 15 residues. Per germline, CDR1 LNHNV and CDR2 YYDKDF (reference sequence). CDR3 DNA sequence: TGTGCCACCAGCAGGGGCGGTCAATTGCTCCATGAGCAGTTCTTC. This translates into CATSRGGQLLHEQFF.

The rearrangement uses TRBV3-1 and TRBJ2-7, with TRBD2 identical over 7 bases. V lost 1 base to trimming and J lost 7 bases; unmatched junction nucleotides: 19. The CDR3 consists of 18 residues. The germline V gene has CDR1 LGHDT and CDR2 YNNKEL (reference sequence). In DNA form, the CDR3 reads TGTGCCAGCAGCCAAGTAGACGTGCGGGCTAGCGGCCTTCGGGAGCAGTACTTC. As protein: CASSQVDVRASGLREQYF.

This chain uses TRBV4-3 with TRBJ2-3; possibly TRBD1 for D (6 bases). Germline V gene lookup returns CDR1 LGHNA and CDR2 YSLEER. V dropped 2 bases and J dropped 6 bases, with 9 bases sitting between them. This CDR3 comprises 13 residues. The CDR3 is CASSQSDRDTQYF. CDR3 nucleotide sequence: TGCGCCAGCAGCCAAAGCGACAGGGATACGCAGTATTTT.